A selection of T cell receptor beta chains follows, all from one sample in a study of a mutant IDH1 vaccine in newly diagnosed glioma. Their recognized antigens are unknown. TCRdb keeps only in-frame clones here, not all; method: immunoSEQ multiplex PCR. Seen here are tens of thousands of clones, 70% to 90% observed once, and the top ten hold approximately 4.3%. This specimen was PBMCs, taken from a glioma patient whose treatment included an IDH1 peptide vaccine. These TCRs come from a young man with glioma. Each CDR3 is given with its conserved first and last residue. The order of the fields is clone size, V gene, J gene, D gene, CDR3 DNA, CDR3 protein. D genes are given only for firm matches. For some rows the clone size is stated as once, few or many, or as a class when expanded; others skip it.

-	TRBV5-1	TRBJ2-7	TRBD1	TGCGCCAGCAGCCCGCAGACAGGGGTCGCCTACGAGCAGTACTTC	CASSPQTGVAYEQYF
-	TRBV7-9	TRBJ2-7	TRBD1	TGTGCCAGCAGCAGGACAGGGTTCTACGAGCAGTACTTC	CASSRTGFYEQYF
-	TRBV4-1	TRBJ2-3	TRBD2	TGCGCCAGCAGCCGTGCTAGCGGGGGGTCCACAGATACGCAGTATTTT	CASSRASGGSTDTQYF
-	TRBV19	TRBJ2-4	-	TGTGCCAGTAGTATAGGGGGCGTTGGAAACATTCAGTACTTC	CASSIGGVGNIQYF
-	TRBV7-9	TRBJ1-1	-	TGTGCCAGCAGCTTAATACGCAGCACAAACACTGAAGCTTTCTTT	CASSLIRSTNTEAFF
-	TRBV18	TRBJ2-3	-	TGTGCCAGCTCCCGGGACACCTCCACAGATACGCAGTATTTT	CASSRDTSTDTQYF
once	TRBV28	TRBJ2-7	-	TGTGCCAGCAGTGCCTTGGGTAAGCAGTACTTC	CASSALGKQYF
-	TRBV5-6	TRBJ1-1	-	TGTGCCAGCAGCCCTTTTGTGGGGAACACTGAAGCTTTCTTT	CASSPFVGNTEAFF
-	TRBV18	TRBJ2-5	-	TGTGCCAGCTCACCTTTAACAGGGAAGGAGACCCAGTACTTC	CASSPLTGKETQYF
-	TRBV7-6	TRBJ2-3	TRBD2	TGTGCCAGCAGCTTAGGTCCAGGGGCTAGCGGGGGCCGGGGTACAGATACGCAGTATTTT	CASSLGPGASGGRGTDTQYF
-	TRBV7-9	TRBJ2-5	TRBD1	TGTGCCAGCAGCTTAGGACAGGGGAATGAGGAGACCCAGTACTTC	CASSLGQGNEETQYF
-	TRBV4-2	TRBJ1-3	-	TGTGCCAGCAGCCGACCACCTATGGCCTCCGGTGGAAACACCATATATTTT	CASSRPPMASGGNTIYF
-	TRBV18	TRBJ2-4	-	TGTGCCAGCTCAAATTCACAGGGCCCCGGCCTCTTAGCCAAAAACATTCAGTACTTC	CASSNSQGPGLLAKNIQYF
-	TRBV5-8	TRBJ1-6	-	TGTGCCAGCAGCGTGATAGAGGATTCACCCCTCCACTTT	CASSVIEDSPLHF
-	TRBV28	TRBJ2-5	TRBD1	TGTGCCAGCAGTCCCCAACGAGGGGGCCGAGAGACCCAGTACTTC	CASSPQRGGRETQYF
few	TRBV12-5	TRBJ1-2	-	TGTGCTAGTGGTCCCGCCCAGGGGTATGGCTACACCTTC	CASGPAQGYGYTF
medium-sized	TRBV5-1	TRBJ2-7	-	TGCGCCAGCAGCTTAGTCGTCAGCCCCTACGAGCAGTACTTC	CASSLVVSPYEQYF
once	TRBV5-8	TRBJ2-2	-	TGTGCCAGCAGACATATAGGCGTCAGATACACCGGGGAGCTGTTTTTT	CASRHIGVRYTGELFF
-	TRBV11-2	TRBJ2-1	-	TGTGCCAGCAGCCTATCCTACAATGAGCAGTTCTTC	CASSLSYNEQFF
-	TRBV7-6	TRBJ1-5	-	TGTGCCAGCACCTCAAACCGGGACAATAGCAATCAGCCCCAGCATTTT	CASTSNRDNSNQPQHF
-	TRBV5-1	TRBJ2-3	-	TGCGCCAGCAGCCCCTATCCGGGAACGGCGGGAGATACGCAGTATTTT	CASSPYPGTAGDTQYF
-	TRBV4-1	TRBJ1-2	-	TGCGCCAGCAGCCAAGGGGTCGACAGGAAATACTATGGCTACACCTTC	CASSQGVDRKYYGYTF
-	TRBV1	TRBJ2-1	-	TGCACCAGGACCTTTGAGGCTACCAGAGGGGGGGCCTTCACTATTTACAATGAGCAGTTCTTC	CTRTFEATRGGAFTIYNEQFF
-	TRBV7-2	TRBJ2-7	TRBD1	TGTGCCAGCAGCTTAGAAGGGGACAGGGGACACGAGCAGTACTTC	CASSLEGDRGHEQYF
-	TRBV15	TRBJ2-1	-	TGTGCCACCAGCGAGCAGCACAATGAGCAGTTCTTC	CATSEQHNEQFF
-	TRBV5-1	TRBJ2-2	TRBD2	TGCGCCAGCAGCCTCGGGGGGGCTGGTACCGGGGAGCTGTTTTTT	CASSLGGAGTGELFF
-	TRBV5-4	TRBJ2-3	TRBD1	TGTGCCAGCAGCTTACCGGGACAGGGGGCTACAGATACGCAGTATTTT	CASSLPGQGATDTQYF
-	TRBV6-5	TRBJ2-7	TRBD1	TGTGCCAGCAGTTCCGGGACAGGGGGTCACGAGCAGTACTTC	CASSSGTGGHEQYF
-	TRBV9	TRBJ2-3	TRBD2	TGTGCCAGCAGCCGGAGCGGGGAAAACACAGATACGCAGTATTTT	CASSRSGENTDTQYF
-	TRBV4-1	TRBJ1-2	-	TGCGCCAGCAGCCAAGTCATAGTCAGCAATGGCTACACCTTC	CASSQVIVSNGYTF
-	TRBV6-1	TRBJ2-7	-	TGTGCCAGCAGCCTACTTCTGGGGCAGTACTTC	CASSLLLGQYF
-	TRBV10-3	TRBJ2-5	-	TGTGCCAGCAACCTACCTCCAGGAGAGACCCAGTACTTC	CASNLPPGETQYF
-	TRBV4-2	TRBJ2-2	TRBD2	TGTGCCAGCAGCCAACTAGCGGGGGCGAACACCGGGGAGCTGTTTTTT	CASSQLAGANTGELFF
-	TRBV12-5	TRBJ1-3	TRBD1	TGTGCTAGTGCCGATACAGGGGGGCTATCTGGAAACACCATATATTTT	CASADTGGLSGNTIYF
-	TRBV19	TRBJ1-6	-	TGTGCCAGTAGTCCGGACCCCGCGAGCTCCTATAATTCACCCCTCCACTTT	CASSPDPASSYNSPLHF
once	TRBV7-6	TRBJ2-7	-	TGTGCCAGCAGCTTAGAGGCCTTAGCTCGTGAGCAGTACTTC	CASSLEALAREQYF
-	TRBV15	TRBJ1-5	-	TGTGCCACCAGCAGAAAAAGCAATCAGCCCCAGCATTTT	CATSRKSNQPQHF
-	TRBV28	TRBJ2-7	-	TGTGCCAGCAGTTCGACAGGCCCCTACGAGCAGTACTTC	CASSSTGPYEQYF
-	TRBV7-9	TRBJ2-2	-	TGTGCCAGCAGCTTAGCTTATGGGCTTGAGAACACCGGGGAGCTGTTTTTT	CASSLAYGLENTGELFF
-	TRBV9	TRBJ2-1	-	TGTGCCAGCAGCGGCGGCAGGGGAGCCTACAATGAGCAGTTCTTC	CASSGGRGAYNEQFF
-	TRBV5-1	TRBJ2-3	-	TGCGCCAGCAGGCCAGGCCCGAGCACAGATACGCAGTATTTT	CASRPGPSTDTQYF
-	TRBV7-8	TRBJ2-5	TRBD1	TGTGCCAGCCGGGACAGGGGTGGGGTAGAGACCCAGTACTTC	CASRDRGGVETQYF
-	TRBV11-2	TRBJ1-5	TRBD1	TGTGCCAGCAGCCCGACAGGGGGCAACCAGCCCCAGCATTTT	CASSPTGGNQPQHF
-	TRBV14	TRBJ1-2	TRBD1	TGTGCCAGCAGCCAAGTGCCGGGACAGAGCTATGGCTACACCTTC	CASSQVPGQSYGYTF
-	TRBV7-8	TRBJ2-1	TRBD1	TGTGCCAGCAGCCCAGGGACAGGGAACAATGAGCAGTTCTTC	CASSPGTGNNEQFF
-	TRBV6-1	TRBJ2-7	TRBD2	TGTGCCAGCAGTGGAGTAGCGGGGAGACACTCCTACGAGCAGTACTTC	CASSGVAGRHSYEQYF
once	TRBV6-4	TRBJ2-3	TRBD2	TGTGCCAGCAGTGAAATAGCGGGGGGCACAGATACGCAGTATTTT	CASSEIAGGTDTQYF
-	TRBV5-4	TRBJ1-2	-	TGTGCCAGCAGCCCGGTGGGGTTCCCTATAGGCTACACCTTC	CASSPVGFPIGYTF
few	TRBV29-1	TRBJ2-3	TRBD1	TGCAGCGTTCGGGACAGGGGGCGTCGAGATACGCAGTATTTT	CSVRDRGRRDTQYF
-	TRBV27	TRBJ2-3	-	TGTGCCAGCAGTCGGCCCGAGGGCAGCACAGATACGCAGTATTTT	CASSRPEGSTDTQYF
-	TRBV7-9	TRBJ1-1	-	TGTGCCAGCAGCCCAGGGTCCAACACTGAAGCTTTCTTT	CASSPGSNTEAFF
-	TRBV5-6	TRBJ2-7	TRBD1	TGTGCCAGCAGCCAGGCGGGACAGGGATACTACGAGCAGTACTTC	CASSQAGQGYYEQYF
-	TRBV5-1	TRBJ1-2	TRBD1	TGCGCCAGCAGCCCACGACAGGGGGCTAACTATGGCTACACCTTC	CASSPRQGANYGYTF
once	TRBV4-1	TRBJ1-4	TRBD1	TGCGCCAGCAGCGGGGGGGGGACAGGTTGGGAAAAACTGTTTTTT	CASSGGGTGWEKLFF
-	TRBV7-8	TRBJ1-3	-	TGTGCCAGCAGCTACGATGGGGCCCCATTTGGCACCATATATTTT	CASSYDGAPFGTIYF
-	TRBV5-6	TRBJ1-1	-	TGTGCCAGCAGCTTTTTAGGGATGAACACTGAAGCTTTCTTT	CASSFLGMNTEAFF
-	TRBV5-1	TRBJ2-2	TRBD2	TGCGCCAGCAGCGTGGACAGCGGGGGCACCGGGGAGCTGTTTTTT	CASSVDSGGTGELFF
once	TRBV4-2	TRBJ2-6	-	TGTGCCAGCAGCCTGGAGACCCTAGGGGGGCGAGACTCTGGGGCCAACGTCCTGACTTTC	CASSLETLGGRDSGANVLTF
-	TRBV14	TRBJ1-2	-	TGTGCCAGCAGCGAAGGGGTCGGAATGGGCGGAGTTGGCTACACCTTC	CASSEGVGMGGVGYTF
-	TRBV27	TRBJ1-2	TRBD1	TGTGCCAGCAGTTTTCGGGGGCGGACAGGAGGTCTTTTGGGCTATGGCTACACCTTC	CASSFRGRTGGLLGYGYTF